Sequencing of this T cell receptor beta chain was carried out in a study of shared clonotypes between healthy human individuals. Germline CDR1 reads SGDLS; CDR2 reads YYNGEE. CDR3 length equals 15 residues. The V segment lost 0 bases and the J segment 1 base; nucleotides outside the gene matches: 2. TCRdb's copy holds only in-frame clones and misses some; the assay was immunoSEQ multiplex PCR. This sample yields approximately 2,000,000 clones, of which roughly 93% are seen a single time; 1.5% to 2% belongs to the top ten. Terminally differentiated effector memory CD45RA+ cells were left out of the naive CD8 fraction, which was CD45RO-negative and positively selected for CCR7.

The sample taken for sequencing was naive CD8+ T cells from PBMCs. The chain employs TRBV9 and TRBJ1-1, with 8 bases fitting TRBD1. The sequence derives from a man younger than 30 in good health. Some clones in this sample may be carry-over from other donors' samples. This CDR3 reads CASSVGDRKNTEAFF. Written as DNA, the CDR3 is TGTGCCAGCAGCGTAGGGGACAGGAAGAACACTGAAGCTTTCTTT.